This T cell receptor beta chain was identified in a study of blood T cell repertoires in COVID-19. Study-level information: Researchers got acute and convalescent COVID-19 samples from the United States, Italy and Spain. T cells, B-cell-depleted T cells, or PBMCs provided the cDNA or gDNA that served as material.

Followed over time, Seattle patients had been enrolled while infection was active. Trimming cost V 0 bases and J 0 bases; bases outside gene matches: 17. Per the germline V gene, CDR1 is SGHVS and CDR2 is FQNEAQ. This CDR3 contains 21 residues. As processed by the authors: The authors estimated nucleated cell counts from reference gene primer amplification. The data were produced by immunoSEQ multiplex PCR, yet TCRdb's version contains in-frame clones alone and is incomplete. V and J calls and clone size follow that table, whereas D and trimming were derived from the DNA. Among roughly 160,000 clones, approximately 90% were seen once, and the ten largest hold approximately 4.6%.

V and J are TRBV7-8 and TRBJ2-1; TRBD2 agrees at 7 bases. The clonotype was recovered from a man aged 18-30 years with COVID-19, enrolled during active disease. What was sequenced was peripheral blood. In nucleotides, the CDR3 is TGTGCCAGCAGCTTAGCGCTATTGTCTAGCGGCTTGCCAAGCTCCTACAATGAGCAGTTCTTC. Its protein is CASSLALLSSGLPSSYNEQFF.